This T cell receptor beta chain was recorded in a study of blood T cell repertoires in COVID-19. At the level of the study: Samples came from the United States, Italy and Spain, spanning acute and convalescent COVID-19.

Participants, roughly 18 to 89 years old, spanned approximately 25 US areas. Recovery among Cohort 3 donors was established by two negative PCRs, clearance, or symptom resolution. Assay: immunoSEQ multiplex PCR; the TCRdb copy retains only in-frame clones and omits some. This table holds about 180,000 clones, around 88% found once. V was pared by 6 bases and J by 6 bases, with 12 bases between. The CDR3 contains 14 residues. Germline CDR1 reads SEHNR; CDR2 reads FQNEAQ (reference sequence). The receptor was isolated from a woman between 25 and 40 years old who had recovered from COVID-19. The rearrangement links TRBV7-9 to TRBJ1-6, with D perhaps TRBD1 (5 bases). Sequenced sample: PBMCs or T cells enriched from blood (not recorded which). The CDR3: CASSDRDLNSPLHF. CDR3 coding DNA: TGTGCCAGCAGTGACAGAGACCTTAATTCACCCCTCCACTTT.